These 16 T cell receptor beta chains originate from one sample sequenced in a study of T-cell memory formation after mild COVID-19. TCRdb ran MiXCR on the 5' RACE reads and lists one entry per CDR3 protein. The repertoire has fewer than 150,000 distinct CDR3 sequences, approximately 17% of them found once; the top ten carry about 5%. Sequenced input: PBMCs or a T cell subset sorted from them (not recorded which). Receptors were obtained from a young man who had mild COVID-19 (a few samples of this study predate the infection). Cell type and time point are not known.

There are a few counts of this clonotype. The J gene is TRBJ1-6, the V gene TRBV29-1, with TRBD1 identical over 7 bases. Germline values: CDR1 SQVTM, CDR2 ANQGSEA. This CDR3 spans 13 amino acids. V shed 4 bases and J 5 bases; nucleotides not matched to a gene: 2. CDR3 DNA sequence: TGCAGCGTTGGACAGGGCCATAATTCACCCCTCCACTTT. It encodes CSVGQGHNSPLHF. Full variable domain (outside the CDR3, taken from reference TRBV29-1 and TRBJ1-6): SAVISQKPSRDICQRGTSLTIQCQVDSQVTMMFWYRQQPGQSLTLIATANQGSEATYESGFVIDKFPISRPNLTFSTLTVSNMSPEDSSIYLCSVGQGHNSPLHFGNGTRLTVT.

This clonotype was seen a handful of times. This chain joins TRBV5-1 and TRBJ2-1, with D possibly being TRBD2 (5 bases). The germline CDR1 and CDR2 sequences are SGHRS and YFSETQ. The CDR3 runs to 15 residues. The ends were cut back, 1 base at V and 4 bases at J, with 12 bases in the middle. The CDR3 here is CASSLSIGEYNEQFF. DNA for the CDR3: TGCGCCAGCAGCTTGAGTATTGGGGAGTACAATGAGCAGTTCTTC.

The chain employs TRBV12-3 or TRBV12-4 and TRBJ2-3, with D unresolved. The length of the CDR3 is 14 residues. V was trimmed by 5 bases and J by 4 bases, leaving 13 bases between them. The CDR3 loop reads CASSPGRAADTQYF. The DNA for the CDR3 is TGTGCCAGCAGTCCTGGCCGGGCGGCAGATACGCAGTATTTT.

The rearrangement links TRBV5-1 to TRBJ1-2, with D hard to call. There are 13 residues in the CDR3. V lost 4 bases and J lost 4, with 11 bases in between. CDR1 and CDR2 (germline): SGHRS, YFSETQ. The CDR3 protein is CASSPDELYGYTF. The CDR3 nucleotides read TGCGCCAGCAGCCCGGACGAGCTCTATGGCTACACCTTC.

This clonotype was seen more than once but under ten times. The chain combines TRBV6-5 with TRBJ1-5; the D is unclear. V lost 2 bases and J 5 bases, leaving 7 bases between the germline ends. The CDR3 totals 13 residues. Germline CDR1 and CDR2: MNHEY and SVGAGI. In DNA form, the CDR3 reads TGTGCCAGCAGTTACGGCACCTATCAGCCCCAGCATTTT. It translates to CASSYGTYQPQHF.

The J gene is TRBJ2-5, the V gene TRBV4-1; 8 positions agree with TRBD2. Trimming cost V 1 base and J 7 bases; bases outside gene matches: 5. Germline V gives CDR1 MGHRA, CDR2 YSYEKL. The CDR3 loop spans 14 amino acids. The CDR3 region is CASSQAGGPVTQYF. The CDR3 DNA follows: TGCGCCAGCAGCCAAGCGGGGGGGCCGGTGACCCAGTACTTC.

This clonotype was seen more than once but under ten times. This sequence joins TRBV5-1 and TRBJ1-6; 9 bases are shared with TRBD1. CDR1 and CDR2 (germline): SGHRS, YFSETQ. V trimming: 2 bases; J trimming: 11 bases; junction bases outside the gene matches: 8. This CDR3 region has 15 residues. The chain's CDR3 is CASSLQGADGAPLHF. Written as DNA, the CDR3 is TGCGCCAGCAGCTTACAGGGGGCCGACGGTGCACCCCTCCACTTT.

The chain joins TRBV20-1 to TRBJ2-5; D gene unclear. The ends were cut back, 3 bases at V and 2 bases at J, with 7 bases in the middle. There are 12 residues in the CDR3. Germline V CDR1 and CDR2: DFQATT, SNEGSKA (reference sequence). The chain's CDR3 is CSASVGQETQYF. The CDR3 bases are TGCAGTGCTAGTGTGGGGCAAGAGACCCAGTACTTC.

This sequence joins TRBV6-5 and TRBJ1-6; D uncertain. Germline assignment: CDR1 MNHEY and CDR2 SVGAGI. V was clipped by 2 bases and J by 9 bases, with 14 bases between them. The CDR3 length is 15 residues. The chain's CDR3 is CASSYEVPPASPLHF. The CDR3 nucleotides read TGTGCCAGCAGTTACGAGGTCCCCCCGGCTTCACCCCTCCACTTT.

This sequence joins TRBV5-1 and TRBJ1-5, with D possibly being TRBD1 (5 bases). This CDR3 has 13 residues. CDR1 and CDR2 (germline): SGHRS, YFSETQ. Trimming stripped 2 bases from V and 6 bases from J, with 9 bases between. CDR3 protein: CASSFSGGQPQHF. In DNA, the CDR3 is TGCGCCAGCAGCTTTTCGGGGGGTCAGCCCCAGCATTTT.

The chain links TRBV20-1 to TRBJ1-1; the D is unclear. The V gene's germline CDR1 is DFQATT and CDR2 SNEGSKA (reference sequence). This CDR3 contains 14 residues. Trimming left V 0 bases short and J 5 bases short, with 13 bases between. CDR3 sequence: CSARDVVGWTEAFF. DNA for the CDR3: TGCAGTGCTAGAGATGTGGTAGGGTGGACTGAAGCTTTCTTT.

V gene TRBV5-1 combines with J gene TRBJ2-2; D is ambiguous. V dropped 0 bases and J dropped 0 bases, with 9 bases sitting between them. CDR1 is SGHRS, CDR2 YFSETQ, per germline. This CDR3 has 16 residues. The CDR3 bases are TGCGCCAGCAGCTTGGTTCCAGACGCGAACACCGGGGAGCTGTTTTTT. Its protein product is CASSLVPDANTGELFF.

CDR3 bases: TGTGCCAGCAGCCCCCAGGCAACTAATGAAAAACTGTTTTTT. Its translation is CASSPQATNEKLFF. The chain has TRBV4-2 and TRBJ1-4, with D hard to call. The V and J ends lost 4 bases and 0 bases respectively, with 6 bases between them. The CDR3 sequence is 14 residues long. CDR1 and CDR2 from the germline V gene are LGHNA and YNFKEQ.

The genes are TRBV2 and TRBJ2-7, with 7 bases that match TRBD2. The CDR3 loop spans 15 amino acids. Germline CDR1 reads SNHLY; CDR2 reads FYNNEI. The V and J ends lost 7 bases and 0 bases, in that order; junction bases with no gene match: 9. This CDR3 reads CASKNRGGYSYEQYV. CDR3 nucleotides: TGTGCCAGCAAAAACCGCGGGGGATACTCCTACGAGCAGTACGTC.

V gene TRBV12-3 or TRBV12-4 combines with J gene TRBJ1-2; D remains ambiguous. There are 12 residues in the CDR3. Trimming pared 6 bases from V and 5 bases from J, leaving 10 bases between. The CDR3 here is CASRDREYGYTF. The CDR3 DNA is TGTGCCAGCAGGGACCGGGAGTATGGCTACACCTTC.

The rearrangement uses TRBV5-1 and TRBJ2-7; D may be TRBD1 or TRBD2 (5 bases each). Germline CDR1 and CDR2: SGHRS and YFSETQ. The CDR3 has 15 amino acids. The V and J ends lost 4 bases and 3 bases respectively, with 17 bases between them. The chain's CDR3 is CASSAGAAPHYEQYF. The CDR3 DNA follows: TGCGCCAGCAGCGCCGGGGCCGCTCCCCACTACGAGCAGTACTTC. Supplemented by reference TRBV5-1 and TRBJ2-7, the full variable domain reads KAGVTQTPRYLIKTRGQQVTLSCSPISGHRSVSWYQQTPGQGLQFLFEYFSETQRNKGNFPGRFSGRQFSNSRSEMNVSTLELGDSALYLCASSAGAAPHYEQYFGPGTRLTVT.